This T cell receptor beta chain originates from a study of human T cells and chemical hapten exposure. Unfractionated whole blood was the source from which total RNA was extracted. TCRdb itself ran the 5' RACE reads through MiXCR, one entry per CDR3 protein. The sample yields about 81,000 distinct CDR3 sequences, about 8% seen once. Germline V gives CDR1 DFQATT, CDR2 SNEGSKA (reference sequence). Trimming cost V 6 bases and J 9 bases; bases outside gene matches: 6. The CDR3 covers 14 residues. This TCR was recovered from a male donor in good health. The gene calls are TRBV20-1 and TRBJ2-1, with TRBD2 matching over 15 bases. The CDR3 DNA follows: TGCAGTGCCGGACTAGCGGGAGGGGGAGGTGAGCAGTTCTTC. It yields the protein CSAGLAGGGGEQFF.